Listed here are 29 T cell receptor beta chains from one sample, sequenced in a study of T-cell memory formation after mild COVID-19. Via MiXCR, TCRdb re-called the 5' RACE reads, giving one row per CDR3 protein. The table has roughly 51,000 distinct CDR3 sequences, over 6.5% seen once. Sequencing was performed on PBMCs or a T cell subset sorted from them (not recorded which). The receptors were sampled from a man aged 18 to 29 who had mild COVID-19 (a few samples of this study predate the infection). Cell type and time point are not known.

The CDR3 reads CASSLTTGAWAGANVLTF. The CDR3 region has the DNA TGCGCCAGCAGCTTGACGACAGGGGCTTGGGCTGGGGCCAACGTCCTGACTTTC. The rearrangement links TRBV5-1 to TRBJ2-6; 8 bases agree with TRBD1. Trimming took 1 base from V and 2 from J; bases not matched to a gene: 8. The germline V gene has CDR1 SGHRS and CDR2 YFSETQ. The CDR3 totals 18 residues. The full variable domain, its missing parts supplied by reference TRBV5-1 and TRBJ2-6, is KAGVTQTPRYLIKTRGQQVTLSCSPISGHRSVSWYQQTPGQGLQFLFEYFSETQRNKGNFPGRFSGRQFSNSRSEMNVSTLELGDSALYLCASSLTTGAWAGANVLTFGAGSRLTVL.

The chain links TRBV6-5 to TRBJ1-6, with no clear D. Trimming pared 5 bases from V and 0 bases from J, leaving 11 bases between. CDR1 is MNHEY and CDR2 is SVGAGI in the germline V gene. This CDR3 has 16 residues. The CDR3 region is CASSPEDGSYNSPLHF. DNA of the CDR3: TGTGCCAGCAGTCCTGAGGACGGCTCCTATAATTCACCCCTCCACTTT.

This clonotype was found many times. V gene TRBV7-9 combines with J gene TRBJ1-5; D is ambiguous. CDR1 and CDR2 from the germline V gene are SEHNR and FQNEAQ (reference sequence). V lost 6 bases and J lost 4, with 7 bases in between. CDR3 size: 12 residues. The CDR3 protein is CASSTGNQPQHF. DNA for the CDR3: TGTGCCAGCAGTACCGGTAATCAGCCCCAGCATTTT.

The sample holds a few counts of this clonotype. J is TRBJ2-5 and V is TRBV28; tentatively, D is TRBD1 (5 bases). Germline V gene data show CDR1 as MDHEN and CDR2 as SYDVKM. This CDR3 region has 14 residues. The V end lost 5 bases, the J end lost 1 base, and 11 bases lay between the germline ends. The CDR3 sequence: CASSGLGAQETQYF. The CDR3 nucleotides read TGTGCCAGCAGTGGTCTAGGGGCCCAAGAGACCCAGTACTTC. Supplemented by reference TRBV28 and TRBJ2-5, the full variable domain reads DVKVTQSSRYLVKRTGEKVFLECVQDMDHENMFWYRQDPGLGLRLIYFSYDVKMKEKGDIPEGYSVSREKKERFSLILESASTNQTSMYLCASSGLGAQETQYFGPGTRLLVL.

The V gene is TRBV19, the J gene TRBJ2-3, with TRBD1 matching 9 bases. The CDR3 covers 15 residues. J gave up 2 bases and V 4 bases, and 4 bases lay outside the gene matches. Germline CDR1 and CDR2: LNHDA and SQIVND (reference sequence). The CDR3 protein is CASSTGTGHTDTQYF. CDR3 coding DNA: TGTGCCAGTAGTACCGGGACAGGGCACACAGATACGCAGTATTTT.

This clonotype showed up many times. The chain is built from TRBV5-1 and TRBJ2-1, with 14 bases aligning to TRBD2. Germline V CDR1 and CDR2: SGHRS, YFSETQ. With 2 bases clipped from V and 2 bases from J, the junction kept 6 bases outside the gene matches. The CDR3 has 18 amino acids. The CDR3 DNA reads TGCGCCAGCAGCTTAAGGACTAGCGGGGGGAACACCTACAATGAGCAGTTCTTC. Translation: CASSLRTSGGNTYNEQFF.

The chain combines TRBV4-3 with TRBJ2-7; weak D call: TRBD2 (5 bases). Germline V CDR1 and CDR2: LGHNA, YSLEER. Trimming pared 0 bases from V and 3 bases from J, leaving 9 bases between. This CDR3 comprises 14 residues. The CDR3 sequence is CASSQDSAGYEQYF. CDR3 bases: TGCGCCAGCAGCCAAGATAGCGCGGGCTACGAGCAGTACTTC.

The sample holds many counts of this clonotype. The chain couples TRBV7-2 to TRBJ1-1; D uncertain. CDR1 is SGHTA, CDR2 FQGNSA, per germline. V gave up 2 bases and J gave up 2 bases, with 9 bases separating them. This CDR3 has 14 residues. The chain's CDR3 is CASSLHSTNTEAFF. The CDR3 DNA is TGTGCCAGCAGCTTACACAGCACCAACACTGAAGCTTTCTTT.

This clonotype turned up a few times. V usage is TRBV12-3 or TRBV12-4 and J usage is TRBJ2-7, with D possibly TRBD1 on 6 matching bases. This CDR3 is 14 amino acids long. The V gene lost 5 bases and the J gene lost 1 base, with 12 bases spanning the gap. CDR3 region: CASSPQGSSYEQYF. The CDR3 coding sequence is TGTGCCAGCAGTCCCCAGGGGTCTTCCTACGAGCAGTACTTC.

V and J are TRBV3-1 and TRBJ2-1; no firm D call. Deletions cut 3 bases from V and 6 bases from J, with 9 bases between. The CDR3 covers 13 residues. Germline CDR1 LGHDT, CDR2 YNNKEL (reference sequence). For the CDR3, the DNA is TGTGCCAGCAGCCACCTCATCGGCAATGAGCAGTTCTTC. It encodes CASSHLIGNEQFF.

This clonotype showed up just a few times. The V and J genes are TRBV5-1 and TRBJ1-2, with D perhaps TRBD1 (6 bases). The CDR3 covers 16 residues. Germline V gene data show CDR1 as SGHRS and CDR2 as YFSETQ. V lost 2 bases, J lost 5 bases, and 19 bases lay in between. As DNA, the CDR3 is TGCGCCAGCAGCTTAAGGGGGGCGGGCACCCCGTATGGCTACACCTTC. Its protein product is CASSLRGAGTPYGYTF.

The sample holds a few counts of this clonotype. V gene TRBV7-2 combines with J gene TRBJ1-6, with 7 bases matching TRBD1. CDR3 length: 14 amino acids. V trimming: 3 bases; J trimming: 7 bases; junction bases outside the gene matches: 3. CDR1 SGHTA and CDR2 FQGNSA come from the germline V gene. The CDR3 protein is CASSFGRGNSPLHF. The CDR3 bases are TGTGCCAGCAGCTTTGGCAGGGGGAATTCACCCCTCCACTTT.

This clonotype was recorded many times. The chain employs TRBV7-2 and TRBJ2-5; 13 bases are shared with TRBD2. This CDR3 has 15 residues. The germline V gene has CDR1 SGHTA and CDR2 FQGNSA. Trimming removed 5 bases from V and 5 bases from J; junction bases left unmatched: 5. The CDR3 sequence is CASSRTSGGAETQYF. The CDR3 DNA follows: TGTGCCAGCAGCCGTACTAGCGGGGGGGCGGAGACCCAGTACTTC. Variable domain in full (rest from reference TRBV7-2 and TRBJ2-5): GAGVSQSPSNKVTEKGKDVELRCDPISGHTALYWYRQSLGQGLEFLIYFQGNSAPDKSGLPSDRFSAERTGGSVSTLTIQRTQQEDSAVYLCASSRTSGGAETQYFGPGTRLLVL.

V gene TRBV24-1 combines with J gene TRBJ2-2; TRBD1 matches at 8 bases. CDR3 length: 16 residues. With 3 bases clipped from V and 6 bases from J, the junction kept 8 bases outside the gene matches. Germline-derived CDR1 and CDR2 are KGHDR and SFDVKD. CDR3 sequence reads: CATSDPRTGKAGELFF. CDR3 DNA: TGTGCCACCAGTGATCCGAGGACAGGGAAGGCCGGGGAGCTGTTTTTT.

This clonotype occurred many times. V usage is TRBV5-1 and J usage is TRBJ1-5; D is unclear. The CDR3 runs to 13 residues. Germline-derived CDR1 and CDR2 are SGHRS and YFSETQ. Deletions cut 0 bases from V and 5 bases from J, with 6 bases between. CDR3: CASSLDPDQPQHF. DNA for the CDR3: TGCGCCAGCAGCTTGGACCCCGATCAGCCCCAGCATTTT.

This clonotype has just a few counts. The J gene is TRBJ1-1, the V gene TRBV5-6; no firm D call. The CDR3 totals 17 residues. Germline CDR1 reads SGHDT; CDR2 reads YYEEEE. The V gene lost 2 bases and the J gene lost 0 bases, with 17 bases spanning the gap. The CDR3 spells CASSFSHDGRVNTEAFF. The CDR3 DNA follows: TGTGCCAGCAGCTTCTCCCATGATGGGCGGGTGAACACTGAAGCTTTCTTT.

The rearrangement uses TRBV2 and TRBJ2-3; a possible D gene is TRBD2 (6 bases). Trimming took 6 bases from V and 5 from J, leaving 15 bases between them. Looked up from germline, CDR1 is SNHLY and CDR2 is FYNNEI. The CDR3 contains 14 residues. The chain's CDR3 is CASRRTMFQDTQYF. The CDR3 region has the DNA TGTGCCAGCAGGAGGACTATGTTTCAAGATACGCAGTATTTT.

Within the sample, this clonotype is medium-sized. CDR3: CASSEWGAQTQYF. DNA of the CDR3: TGTGCCAGCAGTGAATGGGGGGCGCAGACCCAGTACTTC. The chain has TRBV25-1 and TRBJ2-5, with D perhaps assigned TRBD1 or TRBD2 (6 bases each). The CDR3 sequence is 13 residues long. Germline V CDR1 and CDR2: MGHDK, SYGVNS. V shed 1 base and J shed 6 bases, with 9 bases lying between them.

The table lists this clonotype with many counts. The chain combines TRBV5-1 with TRBJ2-1, with D possibly matching TRBD2 (6 bases). The V end lost 3 bases, the J end lost 10 bases, and 17 bases lay between the germline ends. This CDR3 has 14 amino acids. Germline V lookup: CDR1 SGHRS, CDR2 YFSETQ. The CDR3, as DNA: TGCGCCAGCAGCTCACGACTAGGCCCTTGGGAGCAGTTCTTC. This gives the protein CASSSRLGPWEQFF.

The genes are TRBV5-1 and TRBJ2-3; D is unclear. The CDR3 contains 13 residues. V gave up 7 bases and J gave up 0 bases, with 9 bases separating them. Germline CDR1 is SGHRS and CDR2 is YFSETQ. The CDR3 spells CASGEVSTDTQYF. The CDR3 DNA reads TGCGCCAGCGGAGAAGTAAGCACAGATACGCAGTATTTT. Using reference TRBV5-1 and TRBJ2-3 for the parts outside the CDR3, the full variable domain is KAGVTQTPRYLIKTRGQQVTLSCSPISGHRSVSWYQQTPGQGLQFLFEYFSETQRNKGNFPGRFSGRQFSNSRSEMNVSTLELGDSALYLCASGEVSTDTQYFGPGTRLTVL.

This clonotype was picked up a small number of times. The chain links TRBV4-1 to TRBJ1-6; D is possibly TRBD1 (6 bases). V was trimmed by 8 bases and J by 3 bases, leaving 11 bases between them. CDR1 is MGHRA, CDR2 YSYEKL, per germline. The CDR3 covers 14 residues. The CDR3 here is CASGQSLYNSPLHF. CDR3 DNA: TGCGCCAGCGGACAGAGCCTCTATAATTCACCCCTCCACTTT.

This clonotype occurred many times. For the CDR3, the DNA is TGCGCCAGCAGCTTGGAGGGAGCCGGGGGGGCCGGGCGGACAGATACGCAGTATTTT. This gives the protein CASSLEGAGGAGRTDTQYF. This chain connects TRBV5-1 to TRBJ2-3, with 8 bases identical to TRBD2. The junction had 15 bases not matched to a gene; V was cut back by 0 bases and J by 3 bases. The germline CDR1 and CDR2 sequences are SGHRS and YFSETQ. The CDR3 length is 19 residues.

The rearrangement uses TRBV21-1 and TRBJ1-3; TRBD1 reflects the table's D call only, with no check against the DNA. TRBV21-1 is assigned pseudogene status. This CDR3 spans 15 amino acids. The CDR3 DNA reads as TGTGCCAGCAGCAGGACAGTCCGCTCTGGAAACACCATATATTTT. Its protein is CASSRTVRSGNTIYF.

The rearrangement links TRBV4-3 to TRBJ2-5; TRBD2 might be the D (6 bases). V was clipped by 1 base and J by 5 bases, with 8 bases between them. The germline V gene encodes CDR1 LGHNA and CDR2 YSLEER. The CDR3 totals 13 residues. For the CDR3, the DNA is TGCGCCAGCAGCCAAGGCGGGGAGGAGACCCAGTACTTC. Its protein product is CASSQGGEETQYF.

V and J are TRBV6-5 and TRBJ2-1; 11 bases match TRBD2. Germline V gene lookup returns CDR1 MNHEY and CDR2 SVGAGI. The ends lost 6 bases at V and 14 bases at J; junction bases unmatched: 9. The CDR3 length is 13 residues. For the CDR3, the DNA is TGTGCCAGCAGGGCGGCCCTAGCGGGGGGCGAGTTCTTC. As protein: CASRAALAGGEFF.

This chain connects TRBV11-2 to TRBJ2-1; 8 bases fit TRBD2. The CDR3 is 17 amino acids. CDR1 and CDR2 (germline): SGHAT, FQNNGV. The V segment lost 3 bases and the J segment 2 bases; nucleotides outside the gene matches: 9. CDR3 nucleotides: TGTGCCAGCAGCTTCCCCCGACGGGGGGGGGCCTACAATGAGCAGTTCTTC. It specifies CASSFPRRGGAYNEQFF.

There are a few counts of this clonotype. The chain couples TRBV7-2 to TRBJ1-2; D gene uncertain. CDR1 is SGHTA, CDR2 FQGNSA, per germline. With 1 base removed from V and 6 bases from J, the gap between germline ends came to 6 bases. CDR3 length equals 12 residues. CDR3 nucleotides: TGTGCCAGCAGCTTAGTATCCCATGGCTACACCTTC. Protein: CASSLVSHGYTF.

This clonotype was seen a handful of times. Here the CDR3 DNA reads TGTGCCAGCAGCTCTGGCGCAGGACGGAACACTGAAGCTTTCTTT. Translated: CASSSGAGRNTEAFF. This chain connects TRBV7-2 to TRBJ1-1; D remains unclear. The CDR3 covers 15 residues. Trimming cost V 4 bases and J 1 base, with 13 bases left between them. CDR1 is SGHTA and CDR2 is FQGNSA in the germline V gene.

This clonotype was seen ten or more times. The chain links TRBV5-1 to TRBJ2-7, with TRBD1 identical over 9 bases. The ends lost 2 bases at V and 2 bases at J; junction bases unmatched: 2. Germline V lookup: CDR1 SGHRS, CDR2 YFSETQ. The CDR3 contains 14 residues. CDR3 residues: CASSFRDRAYEQYV. The CDR3 bases are TGCGCCAGCAGCTTCCGGGACAGGGCCTACGAGCAGTACGTC.